Listed here is a single T cell receptor (beta chain). The antigen remains unidentified. From germline, CDR1 is SGHRS and CDR2 YFSETQ. V was pared by 7 bases and J by 0 bases, with 11 bases between. The CDR3 totals 14 residues. This sample is drawn from a study of T-cell memory formation after mild COVID-19. Study-wide background: In these data, TCR clusters were largely donor specific. Findings and caveats of the study: Unconfirmed was the SARS-CoV-2 specificity of second-wave clones that peaked on day 37.

One entry per CDR3 protein, called by TCRdb with MiXCR from the 5' RACE reads. The sample records approximately 440,000 distinct CDR3 sequences, around 19% being singletons. This TCR was sampled from an adult woman who had mild COVID-19 (a few samples of this study predate the infection). Cell type and time point are not known. Specimen: PBMCs or a T cell subset sorted from them (not recorded which). The chain employs TRBV5-1 and TRBJ1-3; the D is unclear. This CDR3 is CASALPDSGNTIYF. The CDR3 DNA is TGCGCCAGCGCTCTGCCAGACTCTGGAAACACCATATATTTT. Full variable domain (rest looked up from reference TRBV5-1 and TRBJ1-3): KAGVTQTPRYLIKTRGQQVTLSCSPISGHRSVSWYQQTPGQGLQFLFEYFSETQRNKGNFPGRFSGRQFSNSRSEMNVSTLELGDSALYLCASALPDSGNTIYFGEGSWLTVV.